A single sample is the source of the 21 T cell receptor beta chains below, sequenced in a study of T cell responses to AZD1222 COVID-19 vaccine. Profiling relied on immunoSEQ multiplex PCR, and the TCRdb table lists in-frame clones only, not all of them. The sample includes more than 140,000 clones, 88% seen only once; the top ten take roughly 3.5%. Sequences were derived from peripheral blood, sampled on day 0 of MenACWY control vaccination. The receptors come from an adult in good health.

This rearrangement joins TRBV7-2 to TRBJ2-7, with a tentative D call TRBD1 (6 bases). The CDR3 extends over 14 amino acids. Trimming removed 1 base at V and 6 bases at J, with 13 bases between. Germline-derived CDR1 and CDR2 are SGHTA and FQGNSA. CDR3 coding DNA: TGTGCCAGCAGCTTAGACAGGGTGGGGCTCGAGCAGTACTTC. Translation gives CASSLDRVGLEQYF.

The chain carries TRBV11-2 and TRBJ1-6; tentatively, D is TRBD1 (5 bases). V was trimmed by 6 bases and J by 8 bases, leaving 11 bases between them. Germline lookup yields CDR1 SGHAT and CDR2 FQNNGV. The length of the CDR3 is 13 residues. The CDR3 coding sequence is TGTGCCAGCAGTCACGGGGCCCATTCACCCCTCCACTTT. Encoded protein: CASSHGAHSPLHF. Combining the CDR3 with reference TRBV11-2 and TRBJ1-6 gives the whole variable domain EAGVAQSPRYKIIEKRQSVAFWCNPISGHATLYWYQQILGQGPKLLIQFQNNGVVDDSQLPKDRFSAERLKGVDSTLKIQPAKLEDSAVYLCASSHGAHSPLHFGNGTRLTVT.

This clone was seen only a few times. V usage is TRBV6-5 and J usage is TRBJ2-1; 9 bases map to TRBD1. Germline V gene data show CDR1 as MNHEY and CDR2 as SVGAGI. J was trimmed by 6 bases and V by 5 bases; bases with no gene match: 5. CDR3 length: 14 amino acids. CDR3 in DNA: TGTGCCAGCAGTCGGGACAGGGAAGCCAATGAGCAGTTCTTC. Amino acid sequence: CASSRDREANEQFF.

The CDR3, as DNA: TGTGCCAGCAGCTTAGGTCCCGGACGCCCGACCTTC. Its translation is CASSLGPGRPTF. This chain joins TRBV7-2 and TRBJ1-2; D gene unclear. This CDR3 is built from 12 residues. V was pared by 1 base and J by 14 bases, with 14 bases between. Germline-derived CDR1 and CDR2 are SGHTA and FQGNSA.

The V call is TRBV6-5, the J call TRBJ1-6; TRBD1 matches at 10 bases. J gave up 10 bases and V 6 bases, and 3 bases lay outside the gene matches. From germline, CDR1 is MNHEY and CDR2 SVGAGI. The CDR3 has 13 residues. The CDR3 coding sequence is TGTGCCAGCAGGGGACAGGGGTTGTCACCCCTCCACTTT. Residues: CASRGQGLSPLHF.

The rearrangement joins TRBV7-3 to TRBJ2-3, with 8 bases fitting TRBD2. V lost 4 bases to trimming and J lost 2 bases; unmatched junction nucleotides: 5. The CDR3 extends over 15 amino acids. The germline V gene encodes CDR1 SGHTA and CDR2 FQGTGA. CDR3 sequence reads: CASSSGSGNTDTQYF. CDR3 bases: TGTGCCAGCAGCTCAGGTAGCGGGAACACAGATACGCAGTATTTT. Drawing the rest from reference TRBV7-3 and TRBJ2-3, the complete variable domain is GAGVSQTPSNKVTEKGKYVELRCDPISGHTALYWYRQSLGQGPEFLIYFQGTGAADDSGLPNDRFFAVRPEGSVSTLKIQRTERGDSAVYLCASSSGSGNTDTQYFGPGTRLTVL.

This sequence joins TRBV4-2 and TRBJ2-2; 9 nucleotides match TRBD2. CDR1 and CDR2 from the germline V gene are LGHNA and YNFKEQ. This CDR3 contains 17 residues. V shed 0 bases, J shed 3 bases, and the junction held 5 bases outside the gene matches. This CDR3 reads CASSQDPAGGYTGELFF. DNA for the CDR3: TGTGCCAGCAGCCAAGATCCGGCGGGGGGGTACACCGGGGAGCTGTTTTTT.

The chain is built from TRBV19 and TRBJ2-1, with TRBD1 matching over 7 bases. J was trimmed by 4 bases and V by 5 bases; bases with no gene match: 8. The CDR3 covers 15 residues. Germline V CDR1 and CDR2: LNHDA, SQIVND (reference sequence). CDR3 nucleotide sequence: TGTGCCAGTAGTCCCCTCAGGGGGATATACAATGAGCAGTTCTTC. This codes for CASSPLRGIYNEQFF.

The chain's CDR3 is CASSLEGDGYTF. Written as DNA, the CDR3 is TGCGCCAGCAGCTTGGAGGGAGATGGCTACACCTTC. The chain joins TRBV5-1 to TRBJ1-2; no reliable D call. Germline V lookup: CDR1 SGHRS, CDR2 YFSETQ. The CDR3 extends over 12 amino acids. Deletions cut 0 bases from V and 6 bases from J, with 6 bases between. Full variable domain (rest looked up from reference TRBV5-1 and TRBJ1-2): KAGVTQTPRYLIKTRGQQVTLSCSPISGHRSVSWYQQTPGQGLQFLFEYFSETQRNKGNFPGRFSGRQFSNSRSEMNVSTLELGDSALYLCASSLEGDGYTFGSGTRLTVV.

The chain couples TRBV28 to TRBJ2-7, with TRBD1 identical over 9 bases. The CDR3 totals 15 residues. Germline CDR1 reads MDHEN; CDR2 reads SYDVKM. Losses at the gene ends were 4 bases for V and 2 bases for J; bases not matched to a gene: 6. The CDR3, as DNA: TGTGCCAGCAGTTCGCCCGGGACAGGGACCTACGAGCAGTACTTC. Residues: CASSSPGTGTYEQYF.

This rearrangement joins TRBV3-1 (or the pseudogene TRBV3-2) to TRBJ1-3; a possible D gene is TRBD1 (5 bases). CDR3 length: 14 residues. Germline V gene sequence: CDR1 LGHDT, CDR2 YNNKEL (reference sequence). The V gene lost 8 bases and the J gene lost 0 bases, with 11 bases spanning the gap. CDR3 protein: CASERGTSGNTIYF. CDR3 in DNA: TGTGCCAGCGAGAGGGGTACCTCTGGAAACACCATATATTTT.

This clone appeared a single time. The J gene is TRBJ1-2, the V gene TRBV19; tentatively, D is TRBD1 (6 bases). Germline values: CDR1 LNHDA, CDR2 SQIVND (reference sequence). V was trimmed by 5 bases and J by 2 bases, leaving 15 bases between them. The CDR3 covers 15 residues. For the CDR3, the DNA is TGTGCCAGTAGTTTACAGGGCGCGGGAAACTATGGCTACACCTTC. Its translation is CASSLQGAGNYGYTF.

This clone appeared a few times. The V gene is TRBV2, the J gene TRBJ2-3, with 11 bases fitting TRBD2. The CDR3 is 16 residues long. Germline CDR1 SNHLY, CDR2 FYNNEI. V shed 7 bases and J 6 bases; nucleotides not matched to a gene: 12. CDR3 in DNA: TGTGCCAGCACCAAAAATAGCGGGGGGGTGACGGATACGCAGTATTTT. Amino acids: CASTKNSGGVTDTQYF.

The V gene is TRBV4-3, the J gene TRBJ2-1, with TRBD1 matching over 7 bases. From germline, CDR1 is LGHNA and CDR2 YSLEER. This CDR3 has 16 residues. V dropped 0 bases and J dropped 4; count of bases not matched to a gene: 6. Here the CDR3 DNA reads TGCGCCAGCAGCCAAGAACCGGGACAGCTTTACAATGAGCAGTTCTTC. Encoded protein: CASSQEPGQLYNEQFF.

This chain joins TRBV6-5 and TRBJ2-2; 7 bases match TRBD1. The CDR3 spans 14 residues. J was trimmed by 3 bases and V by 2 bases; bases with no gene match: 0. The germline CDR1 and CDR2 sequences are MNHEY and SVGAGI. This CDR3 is CASSYDRDTGELFF. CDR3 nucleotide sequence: TGTGCCAGCAGTTACGACAGGGACACCGGGGAGCTGTTTTTT.

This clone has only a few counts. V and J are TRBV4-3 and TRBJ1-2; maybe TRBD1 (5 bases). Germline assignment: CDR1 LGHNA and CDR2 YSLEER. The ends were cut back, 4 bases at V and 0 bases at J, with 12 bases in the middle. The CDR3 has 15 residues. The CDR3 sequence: CASSRGTYSNYGYTF. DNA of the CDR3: TGCGCCAGCAGCCGCGGGACGTACTCTAACTATGGCTACACCTTC.

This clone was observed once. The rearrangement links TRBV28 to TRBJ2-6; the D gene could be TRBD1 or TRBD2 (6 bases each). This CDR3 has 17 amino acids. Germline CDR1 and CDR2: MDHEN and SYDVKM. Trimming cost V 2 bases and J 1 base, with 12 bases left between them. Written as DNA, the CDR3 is TGTGCCAGCAGTTTAGGAGGGGGTCTATCTGGGGCCAACGTCCTGACTTTC. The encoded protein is CASSLGGGLSGANVLTF.

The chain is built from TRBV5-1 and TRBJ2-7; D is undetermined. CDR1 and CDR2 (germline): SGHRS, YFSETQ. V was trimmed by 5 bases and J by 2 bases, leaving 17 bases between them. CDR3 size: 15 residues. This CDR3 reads CASREGVSTTYEQYF. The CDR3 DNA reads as TGCGCCAGCAGAGAAGGAGTGTCCACAACCTACGAGCAGTACTTC.

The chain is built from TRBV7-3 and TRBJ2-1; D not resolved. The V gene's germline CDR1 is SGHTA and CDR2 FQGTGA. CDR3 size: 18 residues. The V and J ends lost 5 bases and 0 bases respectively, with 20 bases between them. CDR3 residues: CASSQLGRGASSYNEQFF. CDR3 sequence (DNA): TGTGCCAGCAGCCAGTTGGGTAGAGGAGCTAGCTCCTACAATGAGCAGTTCTTC.

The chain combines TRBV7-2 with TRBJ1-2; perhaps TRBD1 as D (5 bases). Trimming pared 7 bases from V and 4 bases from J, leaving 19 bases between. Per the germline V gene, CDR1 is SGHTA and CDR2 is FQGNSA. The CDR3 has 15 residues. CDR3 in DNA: TGTGCCAGCAATCTAGGAGGGGCGCATACCTATGGCTACACCTTC. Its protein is CASNLGGAHTYGYTF.

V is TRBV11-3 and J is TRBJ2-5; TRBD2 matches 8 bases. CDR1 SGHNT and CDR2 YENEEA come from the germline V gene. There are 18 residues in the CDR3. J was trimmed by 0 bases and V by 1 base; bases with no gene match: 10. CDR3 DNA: TGTGCCAGCAGCTTAGGCCTAGCGGGCGCGGGCTACCAAGAGACCCAGTACTTC. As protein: CASSLGLAGAGYQETQYF.